Below are 13 T cell receptor beta chains sequenced from a single sample in a study of tumor and adjacent non-tumor tissue in lung cancer. This sample's RNA came from whole unsorted tissue. The normal lung tissue was taken more than 3 cm from the tumor edge. A modified ARM-PCR protocol with three rounds of nested PCR amplified TCRbeta. TCRdb independently ran MiXCR on the multiplex PCR reads; one entry per CDR3 protein. Here the sample spans around 60,000 distinct CDR3 sequences, about 61% being singletons. Sequencing was done on a sample of distant non-tumor lung tissue. The receptors originated from a man between 65 and 85 years old with non-small cell lung cancer.

A word on this clonotype: As the CDR3 is not closed by the conserved phenylalanine or tryptophan, this likely results from a read error. This chain uses TRBV12-3 or TRBV12-4 with TRBJ2-7; D is unclear. V dropped 7 bases and J dropped 5 bases, with 15 bases sitting between them. The CDR3 has 13 residues. This chain's CDR3 is CASTYFNEDEQYL. The DNA for the CDR3 is TGTGCCAGCACCTACTTCAATGAAGACGAGCAGTACCTC.

The chain has TRBV6-1 and TRBJ2-7, with TRBD2 matching 10 bases. Germline V gives CDR1 MNHNS, CDR2 SASEGT. Germline trimming cut 3 bases from V and 4 bases from J; bases unmatched to any gene: 6. This CDR3 has 15 amino acids. The CDR3 here is CASSEGASGGYEQYF. The CDR3 DNA reads as TGTGCCAGCAGTGAGGGGGCTAGCGGGGGATACGAGCAGTACTTC.

With respect to this clonotype: One end of the junction is discordant with germline, which a read error may explain. The chain recombines TRBV29-1 with TRBJ2-7, with TRBD1 matching 9 bases. CDR1 SQVTM and CDR2 ANQGSEA come from the germline V gene. The CDR3 covers 15 residues. The CDR3 nucleotides read TGCAGCGTTAGGGGACAGGGAAGGACATCCTACGAGCAACACTTC. As protein: CSVRGQGRTSYEQHF.

Note on this clonotype: This clone may be a read error of a much larger clone one base away. The chain links TRBV28 to TRBJ2-4; D remains unclear. Germline V lookup: CDR1 MDHEN, CDR2 SYDVKM. The CDR3 totals 12 residues. Trimming took 8 bases from V and 6 from J, leaving 11 bases between them. The CDR3 DNA reads as TGTGCCAGCGCCTCAACAGTAAACATTCAGTACTTC. It specifies CASASTVNIQYF.

This clonotype was observed a few times. Possible read error: a much larger clone is one base away. The genes are TRBV10-3 and TRBJ1-5, with D tentatively TRBD1 (5 bases). The germline V and J ends were trimmed by 10 bases and 9 bases, with 22 bases remaining between them. This CDR3 is built from 14 residues. The germline V gene has CDR1 ENHRY and CDR2 SYGVKD. The CDR3, as DNA: TGTGCCACCAACTCCGGGGCAGGCGAGCGGCCCCAGCATTTT. Translating it yields CATNSGAGERPQHF.

Many counts were recorded for this clonotype. The rearrangement uses TRBV29-1 and TRBJ2-7; a possible D gene is TRBD2 (6 bases). CDR1 and CDR2 from the germline V gene are SQVTM and ANQGSEA. V dropped 5 bases and J dropped 7 bases, with 24 bases sitting between them. This CDR3 region has 15 residues. The CDR3 DNA reads TGCAGCGTTCGGGCCCAAGGGACTGGCCCGGTTGAGCAGTACTTC. As protein: CSVRAQGTGPVEQYF.

J is TRBJ2-3 and V is TRBV2; 8 nucleotides agree with TRBD2. The CDR3 spans 14 residues. CDR1 and CDR2 (germline): SNHLY, FYNNEI. Unmatched junction bases numbered 7, after V lost 11 bases and J lost 0 bases. DNA of the CDR3: TGTGCCGGCTTCCTAGCGGGCAGCACAGATACGCAGTATTTT. Residues: CAGFLAGSTDTQYF.

A remark on this clonotype: The junction differs from germline at one of its ends, possibly a read error. V and J are TRBV4-1 and TRBJ1-1, with 7 nucleotides matching TRBD1. The CDR3 contains 15 residues. The V gene's germline CDR1 is MGHRA and CDR2 YSYEKL. For the CDR3, the DNA is TGCGCCAACAGCCAAACAGGGGCGTTGGGGACTGAAGCTTTCTTT. It translates to CANSQTGALGTEAFF.

Remarks on this clonotype: A read error is possible here, since a much larger clone lies one base away. The rearrangement joins TRBV6-2 or TRBV6-3 to TRBJ2-7; D is unclear. V was shortened by 4 bases and J by 9 bases, with 28 bases between the two germline ends. The CDR3 covers 17 residues. Germline CDR1 MNHEY, CDR2 SVGEGT. The CDR3: CASSWDLPTHRRHGQYF. For the CDR3, the DNA is TGTGCCAGCAGTTGGGATCTACCCACCCACCGGCGACACGGGCAGTACTTC.

On this clonotype: With a much larger clone just one base away, this may be a read error. V and J are TRBV28 and TRBJ1-3, with unresolved D. CDR1 MDHEN and CDR2 SYDVKM come from the germline V gene. The CDR3 is 15 amino acids. This chain's CDR3 is CVSSPYIVSGNTIYF. The CDR3 region has the DNA TGTGTCAGCAGCCCCTACATCGTCTCTGGAAACACCATATATTTT.

This clonotype was counted many times. This sequence joins TRBV6-6 and TRBJ2-7, with a tentative D call TRBD2 (5 bases). This CDR3 contains 12 residues. The V end was cut by 8 bases, the J end by 7 bases, with 15 bases between. The germline V gene has CDR1 MNHNY and CDR2 SVGAGI (reference sequence). CDR3: CASGITSGEQYF. DNA for the CDR3: TGTGCCAGCGGAATAACGTCGGGGGAGCAGTACTTC.

The gene calls are TRBV10-3 and TRBJ2-7; TRBD2 agrees at 7 bases. The germline V gene encodes CDR1 ENHRY and CDR2 SYGVKD. This CDR3 region has 14 residues. Losses at the gene ends were 5 bases for V and 10 bases for J; bases not matched to a gene: 14. The CDR3 spells CAISLGRGEFEQYF. Written as DNA, the CDR3 is TGTGCCATCAGTTTGGGACGGGGGGAGTTCGAACAGTACTTC.

The table lists this clonotype with a few counts. Being one base from a much bigger clone, this may be a read error. The genes are TRBV6-2 or TRBV6-3 and TRBJ2-7; 7 nucleotides line up with TRBD2. This CDR3 region has 14 residues. Per germline, CDR1 MNHEY and CDR2 SVGEGT. The CDR3 DNA follows: TGTGTCAGCAGTTGGGGGGGGATGCCCTACGAGCAGTACTTC. Translating it yields CVSSWGGMPYEQYF.